One sample yielded the 16 T cell receptor beta chains listed below, sequenced in a study of shared clonotypes between healthy human individuals. The method was immunoSEQ multiplex PCR; TCRdb's version includes in-frame clones alone and lacks a portion of them. Of approximately 500,000 clones listed, 90% to 96% are singletons. Sequencing was done on a sample of naive CD4+ T cells sorted from blood. The subset: CD45RA+ positively selected. The receptors shown here come from a woman aged 25 to 45 in good health.

The chain is built from TRBV6-1 and TRBJ2-5, with 11 bases lining up with TRBD2. CDR3 length: 14 amino acids. Germline V gene sequence: CDR1 MNHNS, CDR2 SASEGT. Trimming removed 7 bases from V and 7 bases from J; junction bases left unmatched: 8. The CDR3 DNA is TGTGCCAGCACCCGGCTAGCGGGAGGAGGGACCCAGTACTTC. Amino acid sequence: CASTRLAGGGTQYF.

The chain couples TRBV6-5 to TRBJ2-5, with a tentative D call TRBD1 (5 bases). Germline CDR1 is MNHEY and CDR2 is SVGAGI. The CDR3 sequence is 14 residues long. Deletions cut 6 bases from V and 9 bases from J, with 20 bases between. The CDR3 loop is CASSPEVEIGAQYF. The CDR3 DNA reads TGTGCCAGCAGCCCTGAGGTGGAAATAGGGGCCCAGTACTTC.

V usage is TRBV15 and J usage is TRBJ2-5; weak D call: TRBD1 (6 bases). In germline, CDR1 is LNHNV, CDR2 YYDKDF (reference sequence). The CDR3 totals 20 residues. V lost 3 bases and J lost 0, with 26 bases in between. CDR3 bases: TGTGCCACCAGCAGTGTTGCTCTCAGGGGACCGAAGACGTACCAAGAGACCCAGTACTTC. It is translated as CATSSVALRGPKTYQETQYF. The full variable domain, rest sourced from reference TRBV15 and TRBJ2-5, is DAMVIQNPRYQVTQFGKPVTLSCSQTLNHNVMYWYQQKSSQAPKLLFHYYDKDFNNEADTPDNFQSRRPNTSFCFLDIRSPGLGDTAMYLCATSSVALRGPKTYQETQYFGPGTRLLVL.

V gene TRBV6-5 combines with J gene TRBJ1-5, with D tentatively TRBD1 (6 bases). Germline V gene data show CDR1 as MNHEY and CDR2 as SVGAGI. The CDR3 totals 13 residues. V was clipped by 6 bases and J by 7 bases, with 13 bases between them. The CDR3 sequence is CASSQQGEQPQHF. DNA of the CDR3: TGTGCCAGCAGCCAACAGGGAGAGCAGCCCCAGCATTTT.

The rearrangement uses TRBV7-6 and TRBJ2-5; D may match TRBD1 or TRBD2 (5 bases each). Trimming pared 0 bases from V and 1 base from J, leaving 9 bases between. This CDR3 is built from 15 residues. Germline CDR1 reads SGHVS; CDR2 reads FNYEAQ. CDR3 bases: TGTGCCAGCAGCTTAGCCGGGGCGGCCCAAGAGACCCAGTACTTC. Translated: CASSLAGAAQETQYF.

The V call is TRBV28, the J call TRBJ1-5, with TRBD1 as a possible D gene (5 bases). This CDR3 contains 14 residues. Per germline, CDR1 MDHEN and CDR2 SYDVKM. V lost 3 bases and J 6 bases, leaving 12 bases between the germline ends. This chain's CDR3 is CASSLGHGAQPQHF. CDR3 DNA sequence: TGTGCCAGCAGTTTGGGTCACGGGGCTCAGCCCCAGCATTTT.

The V gene is TRBV7-2, the J gene TRBJ2-1; 11 bases fit TRBD2. The CDR3 has 16 amino acids. Germline trimming cut 6 bases from V and 3 bases from J; bases unmatched to any gene: 7. The germline V gene encodes CDR1 SGHTA and CDR2 FQGNSA. The DNA for the CDR3 is TGTGCCAGCAGATTTGGACTAGCGGGTATCTACAATGAGCAGTTCTTC. Translated: CASRFGLAGIYNEQFF.

The gene calls are TRBV19 and TRBJ2-7; 8 bases line up with TRBD1. The CDR3 is 15 residues long. Trimming cost V 6 bases and J 2 bases; bases outside gene matches: 9. Germline V gene sequence: CDR1 LNHDA, CDR2 SQIVND (reference sequence). The CDR3 sequence: CASRPLTGDTYEQYF. The CDR3 nucleotides are TGTGCCAGTAGGCCTCTGACAGGGGATACCTACGAGCAGTACTTC.

The chain joins TRBV5-6 to TRBJ2-7; D possibly corresponds to TRBD2 (7 bases). The CDR3 sequence is 14 residues long. CDR1 SGHDT and CDR2 YYEEEE come from the germline V gene. With 7 bases removed from V and 5 bases from J, the gap between germline ends came to 19 bases. This CDR3 reads CASAPGGRGNEQYF. CDR3 sequence (DNA): TGTGCCAGCGCCCCGGGGGGCAGGGGTAACGAGCAGTACTTC.

The gene calls are TRBV28 and TRBJ1-1; 9 nucleotides match TRBD1. Germline loops: CDR1 MDHEN, CDR2 SYDVKM. The V and J ends lost 3 bases and 2 bases, in that order; junction bases with no gene match: 10. This CDR3 has 17 amino acids. In DNA form, the CDR3 reads TGTGCCAGCAGTTTGTCGGGACAGGGTCGACAAAACACTGAAGCTTTCTTT. Translated: CASSLSGQGRQNTEAFF. The whole variable domain, filled in from reference TRBV28 and TRBJ1-1, reads DVKVTQSSRYLVKRTGEKVFLECVQDMDHENMFWYRQDPGLGLRLIYFSYDVKMKEKGDIPEGYSVSREKKERFSLILESASTNQTSMYLCASSLSGQGRQNTEAFFGQGTRLTVV.

V is TRBV4-1 and J is TRBJ1-4; TRBD1 matches 10 bases. The CDR3 spans 18 residues. Trimming at V came to 0 bases and at J to 7 bases, leaving 11 bases not matched to a gene. Germline CDR1 and CDR2: MGHRA and YSYEKL. Here the CDR3 reads CASSQDNYWTGGFEKLFF. The DNA for the CDR3 is TGCGCCAGCAGCCAAGATAACTATTGGACAGGGGGGTTTGAAAAACTGTTTTTT.

The rearrangement links TRBV6-1 to TRBJ1-1, with TRBD1 identical over 9 bases. The CDR3 totals 14 residues. Trimming removed 5 bases from V and 3 bases from J; junction bases left unmatched: 4. Germline V gene lookup returns CDR1 MNHNS and CDR2 SASEGT. The CDR3 nucleotides read TGTGCCAGCAGTTTAGGGACAGGGCACACTGAAGCTTTCTTT. It codes for CASSLGTGHTEAFF.

The CDR3 is CASSLFVGAGYEQYF. The CDR3 DNA sequence: TGTGCCAGCAGCTTATTCGTCGGAGCAGGCTACGAGCAGTACTTC. This chain connects TRBV7-2 to TRBJ2-7; no clear D gene. In germline, CDR1 is SGHTA, CDR2 FQGNSA. This CDR3 region has 15 residues. V gave up 2 bases and J gave up 3 bases, with 14 bases separating them.

The chain combines TRBV5-1 with TRBJ2-5; 16 positions agree with TRBD2. The CDR3 consists of 18 residues. Trimming removed 4 bases from V and 5 bases from J; junction bases left unmatched: 11. From germline, CDR1 is SGHRS and CDR2 YFSETQ. The CDR3 region is CASSQTGTSGRALETQYF. The CDR3 DNA reads TGCGCCAGCAGCCAGACCGGGACTAGCGGGAGGGCCTTGGAGACCCAGTACTTC.

This chain links TRBV20-1 with TRBJ2-4; no clear D. CDR3 length: 10 amino acids. Per the germline V gene, CDR1 is DFQATT and CDR2 is SNEGSKA (reference sequence). V shed 3 bases and J shed 9 bases, with 6 bases lying between them. CDR3 sequence reads: CSASAFIQYF. The CDR3 DNA follows: TGCAGTGCTAGCGCGTTCATTCAGTACTTC.

The rearrangement uses TRBV11-1 and TRBJ2-3; 9 bases map to TRBD2. Germline assignment: CDR1 SGHAT and CDR2 FQDESV (reference sequence). V was clipped by 4 bases and J by 1 base; unmatched bases: 3. The CDR3 extends over 15 amino acids. CDR3 DNA: TGTGCCAGCAGCTCGCGGACTAGCGGCACAGATACGCAGTATTTT. Residues: CASSSRTSGTDTQYF.